This T cell receptor beta chain emerged from a study of cytomegalovirus exposure and HLA in healthy donors. PCR amplification relied on 60 Vbeta primers (plus 13 Jbeta primers). This table comes from immunoSEQ multiplex PCR, and its TCRdb copy is limited to in-frame clones, with some not included. This sample has some 110,000 clones, with 65% to 85% found just once. The germline V gene has CDR1 SGHTA and CDR2 FQGNSA. With V trimmed by 5 bases and J by 7 bases, 10 bases remained unmatched. This CDR3 region has 16 residues. Whole-study findings and limits: At a 0.05 false discovery rate, a later analysis found some 18,000 TCR beta sequences to be associated with HLA alleles. The authors judged a highly shared variant cluster likely a sequencing artifact. Follow-up analysis later connected one missense variant in DCLRE1C with trimming of TCR beta V- and J-genes.

This clone was detected a few times. What it recognizes is unknown. This chain links TRBV7-2 with TRBJ2-1; 11 nucleotides line up with TRBD2. The sequence came from a man over 45 in good health and CMV-seropositive. Sequenced material: PBMCs. The CDR3 DNA is TGTGCCAGCAGCCAGAACCCTAGCGGGGGGCGGAATGAGCAGTTCTTC. It yields the protein CASSQNPSGGRNEQFF.